In this sample, the clone carrying this T cell receptor (beta chain) turned up many times. What it binds is unknown. Regarding time point: newly diagnosed GD, antithyroid drugs for less than 3 months. The TCR library used RNA extracted from PBMCs. Patients came from an endocrinology department in Xi'an, China. Peripheral blood, at approximately 9 milliliters, went into EDTA tubes. The CDR3 totals 16 residues. Germline CDR1 reads MNHEY; CDR2 reads SVGEGT. The V gene lost 2 bases and the J gene lost 2 bases, with 13 bases spanning the gap. The entry originates in a study of regulatory T cells in long-lasting Graves disease. Study-wide findings and caveats: Persistent disease was characterized by preferential usage of TRBV28, TRBJ1-2 and TRBJ2-5.

Arm-PCR of CDR3 regions with iRepertoire HTBI primers generated TCR beta libraries. TCRdb passed the multiplex PCR reads through MiXCR, listing each CDR3 protein once. The data hold about 370,000 distinct CDR3 sequences, with roughly 16% observed a single time. The origin of this receptor is a female donor with Graves disease. The rearrangement links TRBV6-2 or TRBV6-3 to TRBJ1-5; a possible D gene is TRBD1 (5 bases). The specimen was peripheral blood mononuclear cells (PBMCs), collected at new diagnosis, from a patient treated with antithyroid drugs. The CDR3: CASSYPSQGGNQPQHF. CDR3 DNA: TGTGCCAGCAGTTACCCCTCCCAGGGAGGCAATCAGCCCCAGCATTTT.